The present T cell receptor (beta chain) was sequenced within a study of cytomegalovirus exposure and HLA in healthy donors. Germline lookup yields CDR1 KGHSH and CDR2 LQKENI. V was cut by 4 bases and J by 4 bases, with 19 bases left in between. This CDR3 spans 16 amino acids. The study ran its PCR with 60 Vbeta and 13 Jbeta primers. Profiling relied on immunoSEQ multiplex PCR, and the TCRdb table lists in-frame clones only, not all of them. The sample holds some 120,000 clones, around 70% seen once. The source material was PBMCs. The TCR was taken from a woman aged 18-35 years in good health and CMV-seronegative. This rearrangement joins TRBV18 to TRBJ1-1, with D possibly being TRBD1 (6 bases). Here the CDR3 DNA reads TGTGCCAGCTCACGCACGGGGGGCGAATATTCCACTGAAGCTTTCTTT. Encoded protein: CASSRTGGEYSTEAFF. The full variable domain, rest sourced from reference TRBV18 and TRBJ1-1, is NAGVMQNPRHLVRRRGQEARLRCSPMKGHSHVYWYRQLPEEGLKFMVYLQKENIIDESGMPKERFSAEFPKEGPSILRIQQVVRGDSAAYFCASSRTGGEYSTEAFFGQGTRLTVV.